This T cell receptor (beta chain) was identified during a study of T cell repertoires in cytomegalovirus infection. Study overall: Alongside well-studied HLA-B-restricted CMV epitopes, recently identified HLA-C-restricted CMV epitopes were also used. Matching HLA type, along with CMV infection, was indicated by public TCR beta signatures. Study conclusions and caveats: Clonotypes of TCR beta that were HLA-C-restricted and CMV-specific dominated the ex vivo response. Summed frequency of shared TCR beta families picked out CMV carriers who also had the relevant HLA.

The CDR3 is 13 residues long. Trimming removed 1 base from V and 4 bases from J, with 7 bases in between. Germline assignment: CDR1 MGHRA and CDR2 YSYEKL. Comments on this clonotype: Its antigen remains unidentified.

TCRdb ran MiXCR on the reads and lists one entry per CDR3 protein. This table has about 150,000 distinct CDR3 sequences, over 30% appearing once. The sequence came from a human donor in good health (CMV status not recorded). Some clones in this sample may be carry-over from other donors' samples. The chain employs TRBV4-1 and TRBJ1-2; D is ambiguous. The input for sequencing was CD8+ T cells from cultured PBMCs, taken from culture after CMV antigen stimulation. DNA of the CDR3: TGCGCCAGCAGCCAAGCGGTCGCCTATGGCTACACCTTC. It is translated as CASSQAVAYGYTF.